This TCR beta chain was documented in a study of regulatory T cells in long-lasting Graves disease (dated by TCRdb to the early 2020s). With respect to the entire study: Antithyroid drugs had been taken for less than 3 months by newly diagnosed Graves' disease patients. Patients with persistent Graves' disease were compared with patients with newly diagnosed Graves' disease using TCR sequencing and RNA sequencing of peripheral blood. The study was registered as a clinical trial and conducted in China. A total of around 35 samples underwent TCR sequencing: about 13 from persistent and around 20 from newly diagnosed Graves' disease patients. Summary of the overall study and its limitations: TRBV28, TRBJ1-2 and TRBJ2-5 were preferentially used in persistent disease, while TRBV20-1 and TRBJ2-1 were favored in newly diagnosed disease. The authors acknowledged the small sample size as a limitation that may reduce accuracy. Because the primary lesion, thyroid tissue, could not be accessed, the study looked at peripheral blood alone. Compared with newly diagnosed patients, persistent Graves' disease patients had lower TCR Shannon entropy and fewer highly expanded clones, which suggests clonal expansion. Sequencing and analysis were restricted to the TCR beta chain. Persistent patients shared more public clonotypes among themselves (2,741) than newly diagnosed patients did (approximately 900).

To prepare the library, multiplex PCR was applied. TCRdb names Illumina HiSeq 4000 as the instrument used. To build TCR beta libraries, CDR3 regions were amplified by Arm-PCR using iRepertoire HTBI primers. Gel purification was performed on PCR products prior to sequencing. The paper's data handling went like this. Across samples, roughly 60 TRBV and 13 to 15 TRBJ segments were identified and used for gene usage analysis of CDR3 amino acid clonotypes. Filtered high-quality paired reads were merged into contigs using COPE and FqMerger. Contigs were aligned with BLAST to IMGT TRBV, TRBD and TRBJ reference genes, and CDR3 was defined per IMGT. Highly expanded clones were defined as clonotypes with a frequency above 0.1%. Shannon entropy was used to measure repertoire diversity, and the Gini coefficient was used to measure V-J evenness. A clonotype found in more than one individual was treated as public. Starting from the raw public reads, TCRdb applied fastp trimming at Q25, assembled clones with MiXCR and retained in-frame beta chains. Rows matching on CDR3 protein sequence are summarized as one entry with the most common DNA and genes. The V and J calls were determined by TCRdb, not by the authors. This sample is represented by a few hundred thousand distinct CDR3 sequences; roughly 21% of them were singletons. Approximately 15% of the sample comes from the top ten.

About this clonotype: Its antigen remains undetermined. It has no much larger one-base neighbor in the sample; base qualities were not kept.

The time point label, read with the paper, signifies: newly diagnosed GD, antithyroid drugs for less than 3 months. For both TCR sequencing and RNA sequencing, RNA was extracted from PBMCs in TRIzol. The diagnosis of Graves' disease was made according to American Thyroid Association guidelines. The patients came from an endocrinology department in Xi'an, China. Each patient gave approximately 9.7 milliliters of peripheral blood, collected in an EDTA anticoagulant tube. Ficoll Paque Plus density gradient separation was used to isolate PBMCs, and no further T cell sorting was done. An Agilent 2100 Bioanalyzer and agarose gel were used to check RNA quality, while a NanoDrop 2000 measured RNA concentration. From the cysteine up to the phenylalanine, the CDR3 has a length of 14 residues. The entry retains the CDR3 DNA only, 42 bases that are in frame from base 1. In the germline V gene (reference sequence), CDR1 corresponds to DFQATT and CDR2 to SNEGSKA. Trimming takes 6 bases from V and 5 bases from J, and the germline ends sit 17 bases apart.

Material: peripheral blood mononuclear cells (PBMCs), obtained at new diagnosis, from a patient treated with antithyroid drugs. The receptor was isolated from a female donor with Graves disease. The chain joins TRBV20-1 to TRBJ1-5; perhaps TRBD1 is the D gene, with 5 bases matching. Read as DNA, the sequence is TGCAGTGCCCGTGAGGGTGTGGGGGATCAGCCCCAGCATTTT. Its translation is CSAREGVGDQPQHF.